This is a list of T cell receptor beta chains from one sample in a study of T-cell reconstitution after alpha-beta-depleted transplantation in children. TCRdb used MiXCR to reprocess the PCR reads, holding one entry per CDR3 protein. The repertoire includes about 1,000,000 distinct CDR3 sequences, about 31% of them detected once, and under 30% sits in the top ten. The sequencing used PBMCs, mostly from graft donor cells, collected 360 days after TCRalphabeta/CD19-depleted stem cell transplant. The receptor set was obtained from a boy under three years old who had a stem cell transplant for SCID, so the T cells may come from the graft donor. The conserved cysteine and the conserved F or W are not part of the CDR3 here.

v_gene,j_gene,CDR3aa
TRBV7-6,TRBJ2-7,ASGRAYEQY
TRBV6-5,TRBJ2-3,ASSYGRGQGSTDTQY
TRBV28,TRBJ2-7,ASSFAGETYEQY
TRBV7-8,TRBJ2-3,ASSLDIAGGPTDTQY
TRBV4-3,TRBJ1-1,ASSPLPNTEAF
TRBV30,TRBJ1-1,AWRGKEGVNTEAF
TRBV27,TRBJ2-6,ASSPPRTSSGANVLT
TRBV18,TRBJ2-2,ASSPIGLAGGTGELF
TRBV6-2/TRBV6-3,TRBJ2-7,ASSYLREQY
TRBV28,TRBJ2-3,ASRTGGPDTQY
TRBV28,TRBJ2-7,ASRLGSSYEQY
TRBV20-1,TRBJ1-1,SAQGRRATEAF
TRBV20-1,TRBJ2-2,SASTSGGWNTGELF
TRBV5-1,TRBJ2-7,ASSDASGTPPRQY
TRBV5-1,TRBJ2-1,ASSSPSWQGQF
TRBV5-1,TRBJ2-5,ASSLLTVRETQY
TRBV5-6,TRBJ2-2,ASSVYPPGRENTGELF
TRBV4-3,TRBJ2-2,ASSPDSPNTGELF
TRBV18,TRBJ2-6,ASSPATSGSGANVLT
TRBV25-1,TRBJ2-3,ASSDTSATDTQY
TRBV7-2,TRBJ1-5,ASSLVLQGSQH
TRBV20-1,TRBJ2-7,SARGQGGMEQY
TRBV10-3,TRBJ2-1,AIEGLGGNEQF
TRBV20-1,TRBJ2-5,SEKLGGTQY
TRBV12-3/TRBV12-4,TRBJ2-5,ASSQGLAVTQY
TRBV5-1,TRBJ2-7,ASSSWTGAPSYEQY
TRBV7-2,TRBJ1-5,ASSSRVFGDQPQH
TRBV4-2,TRBJ2-7,ASSRAAGRDSYEQY